The subject of this entry is one TCR beta chain. Its binding antigen is unknown. Base qualities are not at hand, and no much larger clone is one base apart. The treatment or condition label of this sample denotes: 19 received Ad26.COV2.S at low or high dose, single or two shots; 5 received placebo; per-sample allocation not given. For vaccine and placebo recipients, repertoires were sequenced using samples collected on day 63 after the first injection. Between 29 July and 7 August 2020, Cohort 1b enrolled about 27 adults aged 18-55 years at one site in Boston, USA. As a vaccine, Ad26.COV2.S was a replication-incompetent adenovirus type 26 vector that expressed a prefusion-stabilized SARS-CoV-2 spike protein derived from the original Wuhan strain. These data belong to a study of Ad26.COV2.S vaccination and SARS-CoV-2 variants (dated by TCRdb to 2020 to 2023). Regarding the research as a whole: Donors in the vaccine arm were drawn from COV1001, a multicentre, randomized, double-blind, placebo-controlled phase I-IIa trial testing Ad26.COV2.S in healthy adults. Trial participants were randomized into five groups of five, in which low-dose or high-dose Ad26.COV2.S was given once or twice, or placebo was given on both occasions. Investigators did not know the trial group allocation while performing experiments and assessing outcomes. Sequencing of the TCRbeta repertoire served to evaluate the specificity and breadth of SARS-CoV-2-reactive T cell receptors following Ad26.COV2.S vaccination. Ad26.COV2.S was administered intramuscularly at 5 x 10^10 or 1 x 10^11 viral particles, either as a single shot or as two shots given 56 days apart. The TCR-sequenced set comprised approximately 30 samples: some 20 Ad26.COV2.S vaccine recipients, 5 placebo recipients and 8 SARS-CoV-2 convalescent individuals.

The immunoSEQ Assay was used to sequence TCRbeta CDR3 regions. After extraction, genomic DNA underwent amplification by bias-controlled multiplex PCR, followed by high-throughput sequencing. The paper's data handling went like this. To quantify the absolute abundance of each unique TCRbeta CDR3 region, sequences were collapsed and filtered. T cell fraction was estimated by normalizing TCRbeta template counts to usable DNA, with usable DNA measured through amplification of reference genes found in all nucleated cells. Repertoire TCRs were annotated as SARS-CoV-2-specific by exact matching of V gene, CDR3 amino acid sequence and J gene to a known reactive TCR set. The reference SARS-CoV-2 TCR set came from MIRA and was filtered for enrichment in COVID-19-positive ImmuneCODE repertoires, removing public or cross-reactive TCRs. Using the MIRA antigens, annotated TCRs were further analysed by specific ORF or by position within an ORF. Breadth was defined as annotated unique rearrangements over total unique productive rearrangements; depth was the summed frequency of those rearrangements. TCR breadth was compared between groups using two-sided Wilcoxon rank-sum tests. The table comes from immuneACCESS by way of TCRdb, which keeps in-frame sequences with V and J called. Part of the clones is missing from these tables; in studies checked, under half for an unresolved V gene and the rest for unknown reasons. The V and J calls and clone size come from that table; D and trimming were worked out from the DNA. For this sample there are about 350,000 clones; roughly 85% appear just once. The ten most abundant clones make up about 3.3% of the sample.

The germline V gene yields MGHRA for CDR1 and YSYEKL for CDR2. V trim: 3 bases; J trim: 9 bases; unmatched bases: 8. From the cysteine through the phenylalanine, the CDR3 covers 16 amino acids. The CDR3 DNA has 48 bases and is translated from base 1. Points the paper makes about the study in general: Substantial breadth of spike-specific CD8+ and CD4+ T cell responses was reported after vaccination. The study was not powered for comparison of responses between vaccine doses or regimens. The authors noted that the TCR breadth and depth analyses may have underestimated total T cell responses. Vaccine and placebo recipients had similar non-spike TCR breadth, a finding consistent with the vaccine containing only spike. Compared with placebo recipients, Ad26.COV2.S recipients showed higher spike-specific TCR breadth (P = 0.0014).

This material consisted of peripheral blood, taken in a trial of Ad26.COV2.S vaccine versus placebo. The chain joins TRBV4-1 to TRBJ2-3, with 14 bases aligning to TRBD2. The receptor was isolated from a person aged 18 to 59 who received the Ad26.COV2.S COVID-19 vaccine or a placebo. DNA sequence: TGCGCCAGCAGCCAGGAGACTAGCGGGGGGGCCCGCACGCAGTATTTT. Its amino acids are CASSQETSGGARTQYF.